Presented here are 22 T cell receptor beta chains from one specimen sequenced in a study of Graves' ophthalmopathy and Graves' hyperthyroidism. RNA transcripts yielded amplified TCR beta CDR3 regions. An opening RT-PCR round employed HTBI primers and preceded a second-round multiplex PCR. From the multiplex PCR reads, TCRdb called clonotypes with MiXCR, one entry per CDR3 protein. The sample includes 150,000 to 200,000 distinct CDR3 sequences, 39% of them seen just once. The specimen sequenced was peripheral blood. Every receptor here comes from a man aged 25-45 years with Graves' ophthalmopathy.

This clonotype has a count of ten or more. The CDR3 is CASSPVDREETQYF. CDR3 DNA: TGTGCCAGCTCACCAGTTGACCGAGAAGAGACCCAGTACTTC. The rearrangement links TRBV18 to TRBJ2-5, with D hard to call. CDR3 length: 14 amino acids. CDR1 KGHSH and CDR2 LQKENI come from the germline V gene. Trimming took 2 bases from V and 3 from J, leaving 10 bases between them.

Remarks on this clonotype: An end of the junction differs from the germline gene, which may be a read error. The V gene is TRBV11-2, the J gene TRBJ2-7; 7 nucleotides match TRBD1. CDR3 length: 18 residues. Germline CDR1 is SGHAT and CDR2 is FQNNGV. CDR3 nucleotide sequence: TGTGCCAGCAGCTTACGGCGGTCGGCCCGACAGGGCTCCAACGAGCAGTACTTC. Residues: CASSLRRSARQGSNEQYF.

Many counts were recorded for this clonotype. The CDR3 sequence: CATSSGGFGTQYF. The DNA of the CDR3 is TGTGCCACCAGCAGTGGGGGATTCGGGACCCAGTACTTC. V is TRBV15 and J is TRBJ2-5; D may correspond to TRBD1 or TRBD2 (5 bases each). The CDR3 totals 13 residues. Trimming removed 3 bases at V and 7 bases at J, with 12 bases between. Germline CDR1 and CDR2: LNHNV and YYDKDF (reference sequence). The variable domain in full, with the rest retrieved from reference TRBV15 and TRBJ2-5, is DAMVIQNPRYQVTQFGKPVTLSCSQTLNHNVMYWYQQKSSQAPKLLFHYYDKDFNNEADTPDNFQSRRPNTSFCFLDIRSPGLGDTAMYLCATSSGGFGTQYFGPGTRLLVL.

This clonotype has ten or more counts. The rearrangement joins TRBV28 to TRBJ2-4; maybe TRBD1 (5 bases). The CDR3 sequence is 15 residues long. With 5 bases removed from V and 5 bases from J, the gap between germline ends came to 16 bases. From germline, CDR1 is MDHEN and CDR2 SYDVKM. DNA of the CDR3: TGTGCCAGCAGTCCCCAGGGTAGCCGCCAAAACATTCAGTACTTC. It encodes CASSPQGSRQNIQYF.

This clonotype appeared many times. The chain is built from TRBV28 and TRBJ2-5, with 8 nucleotides matching TRBD1. CDR3 length: 15 residues. Germline-derived CDR1 and CDR2 are MDHEN and SYDVKM. V lost 5 bases, J lost 4 bases, and 9 bases stayed unmatched. The CDR3 region has the DNA TGTGCCAGCAGTCCACAGGGGGTAGGTCGAGAGACCCAGTACTTC. Translated, it gives CASSPQGVGRETQYF.

This sequence joins TRBV6-1 and TRBJ1-2, with D possibly being TRBD1 (5 bases). The germline V and J ends were trimmed by 8 bases and 4 bases, with 20 bases remaining between them. The CDR3 is 15 amino acids. CDR1 is MNHNS and CDR2 is SASEGT in the germline V gene. DNA for the CDR3: TGTGCCAGCTCACCATTGCCCGACAGTTCCTATGGCTACACCTTC. It specifies CASSPLPDSSYGYTF.

The chain uses TRBV7-2 and TRBJ2-7; D remains ambiguous. Germline V lookup: CDR1 SGHTA, CDR2 FQGNSA. CDR3 length: 14 residues. Trimming took 0 bases from V and 0 from J, leaving 6 bases between them. The CDR3 DNA is TGTGCCAGCAGCTTAGCGGGCCGCTCCTACGAGCAGTACTTC. Its protein product is CASSLAGRSYEQYF.

This clonotype was found a few times. The chain combines TRBV20-1 with TRBJ2-7, with TRBD2 matching 10 bases. The CDR3 is 13 residues long. V shed 5 bases, J shed 3 bases, and the junction held 4 bases outside the gene matches. Germline CDR1 and CDR2: DFQATT and SNEGSKA (reference sequence). The CDR3 DNA reads TGCAGTGCTGGGACTAGCGCGTACTACGAGCAGTACTTC. Residues: CSAGTSAYYEQYF.

This clonotype has at least ten counts. The chain combines TRBV12-5 with TRBJ2-2, with 13 nucleotides matching TRBD2. Per germline, CDR1 LGHNT and CDR2 FRNRAP. Germline trimming cut 5 bases from V and 6 bases from J; bases unmatched to any gene: 3. CDR3 size: 15 residues. Written as DNA, the CDR3 is TGTGCTAGTGGTCCCGGACTAGCGGGAGCCGGGGAGCTGTTTTTT. This sequence encodes CASGPGLAGAGELFF.

This clonotype has only one observation. The chain recombines TRBV12-3 or TRBV12-4 with TRBJ2-7; D remains unclear. With 2 bases removed from V and 3 bases from J, the gap between germline ends came to 8 bases. The CDR3 length is 13 residues. CDR3 protein: CASSLKQDYEQYF. CDR3 nucleotide sequence: TGTGCCAGCAGTTTAAAGCAAGACTACGAGCAGTACTTC.

The chain combines TRBV6-5 with TRBJ1-2; TRBD1 matches at 10 bases. The CDR3 is made up of 16 amino acids. With V trimmed by 4 bases and J by 6 bases, 11 bases remained unmatched. Per the germline V gene, CDR1 is MNHEY and CDR2 is SVGAGI. CDR3 protein: CASSSGTGAPEDGYTF. Here the CDR3 DNA reads TGTGCCAGCAGTTCCGGGACAGGGGCCCCCGAGGATGGCTACACCTTC.

The gene calls are TRBV12-3 or TRBV12-4 and TRBJ1-2; no definite D call. The V and J ends lost 0 bases and 3 bases respectively, with 8 bases between them. The CDR3 is 14 residues long. The CDR3 region has the DNA TGTGCCAGCAGTTTAGCCCACAAGGACTATGGCTACACCTTC. This translates into CASSLAHKDYGYTF.

The gene calls are TRBV6-1 and TRBJ2-7; possible D gene TRBD2, 5 bases. The CDR3 length is 12 residues. Germline V gene sequence: CDR1 MNHNS, CDR2 SASEGT. The V end was cut by 8 bases, the J end by 4 bases, with 12 bases between. The CDR3 here is CASGRVGYEQYF. In DNA form, the CDR3 reads TGTGCCAGCGGGAGAGTCGGATACGAGCAGTACTTC.

This clonotype came up many times. The rearrangement links TRBV6-2 or TRBV6-3 to TRBJ1-5, with D possibly being TRBD1 (6 bases). This CDR3 has 16 residues. CDR1 and CDR2 from the germline V gene are MNHEY and SVGEGT. With 1 base removed from V and 2 bases from J, the gap between germline ends came to 12 bases. CDR3 nucleotide sequence: TGTGCCAGCAGTTACTTGGGAAGGGGGGGCAATCAGCCCCAGCATTTT. Protein product: CASSYLGRGGNQPQHF.

The V call is TRBV6-1, the J call TRBJ1-1, with D hard to call. V dropped 5 bases and J dropped 0 bases, with 16 bases sitting between them. The CDR3 extends over 16 amino acids. Germline V gene lookup returns CDR1 MNHNS and CDR2 SASEGT. The CDR3 DNA is TGTGCCAGCAGTCCCCGATTCTCAGAGGTGAACACTGAAGCTTTCTTT. As protein: CASSPRFSEVNTEAFF.

The chain combines TRBV28 with TRBJ2-5; D is possibly TRBD1 (5 bases). Germline loops: CDR1 MDHEN, CDR2 SYDVKM. V was clipped by 4 bases and J by 5 bases, with 14 bases between them. This CDR3 is 14 amino acids long. The DNA for the CDR3 is TGTGCCAGCAGTTCCCAGGGTACCGGCGAGACCCAGTACTTC. This translates into CASSSQGTGETQYF.

This clonotype was detected ten times or more. The chain uses TRBV6-2 or TRBV6-3 and TRBJ2-7; D gene unclear. The V end lost 2 bases, the J end lost 2 bases, and 19 bases lay between the germline ends. The germline V gene has CDR1 MNHEY and CDR2 SVGEGT. The CDR3 is made up of 17 amino acids. The CDR3 sequence is CASSYPDLQTLTYEQYF. CDR3 nucleotide sequence: TGTGCCAGCAGTTACCCGGACCTACAAACCCTAACCTACGAGCAGTACTTC.

This clonotype was counted ten times or more. The V call is TRBV14, the J call TRBJ1-1; the D is unclear. Germline CDR1 SGHDN, CDR2 FVKESK. V lost 0 bases, J lost 10 bases, and 15 bases lay in between. This CDR3 has 14 amino acids. CDR3 in amino acids: CASSQDLGLSVAFF. In DNA form, the CDR3 reads TGTGCCAGCAGCCAAGATCTCGGTCTGTCGGTAGCTTTCTTT.

The rearrangement joins TRBV10-2 to TRBJ2-5, with 7 positions matching TRBD1. The CDR3 is made up of 15 amino acids. Germline trimming cut 1 base from V and 2 bases from J; bases unmatched to any gene: 4. CDR1 is WSHSY and CDR2 is SAAADI in the germline V gene. DNA of the CDR3: TGCGCCAGCAGTGAGTTCCGGGACAGACAAGAGACCCAGTACTTC. Translation gives CASSEFRDRQETQYF.

V and J are TRBV24-1 and TRBJ2-5, with 10 bases aligning to TRBD1. Germline V gene lookup returns CDR1 KGHDR and CDR2 SFDVKD. With V trimmed by 7 bases and J by 4 bases, 11 bases remained unmatched. The CDR3 extends over 16 amino acids. The CDR3 reads CATSAGGGQGRETQYF. CDR3 in DNA: TGTGCCACCAGCGCCGGGGGGGGACAGGGGAGAGAGACCCAGTACTTC.

There are many counts of this clonotype. The chain combines TRBV18 with TRBJ1-2, with no clear D. Germline lookup yields CDR1 KGHSH and CDR2 LQKENI. V was trimmed by 4 bases and J by 8 bases, leaving 23 bases between them. This CDR3 has 16 amino acids. The CDR3 spells CASSLEAGGRGGGYTF. The CDR3 bases are TGTGCCAGCTCACTTGAGGCCGGCGGGCGGGGAGGCGGCTACACCTTC.

CDR3 residues: CASNTGPAQLETQYF. The CDR3 DNA is TGTGCCAGCAACACAGGGCCGGCCCAGTTAGAGACCCAGTACTTC. The V and J genes are TRBV7-2 and TRBJ2-5, with D tentatively TRBD1 (6 bases). The CDR3 extends over 15 amino acids. CDR1 and CDR2 from the germline V gene are SGHTA and FQGNSA. V was cut by 7 bases and J by 4 bases, with 19 bases left in between.